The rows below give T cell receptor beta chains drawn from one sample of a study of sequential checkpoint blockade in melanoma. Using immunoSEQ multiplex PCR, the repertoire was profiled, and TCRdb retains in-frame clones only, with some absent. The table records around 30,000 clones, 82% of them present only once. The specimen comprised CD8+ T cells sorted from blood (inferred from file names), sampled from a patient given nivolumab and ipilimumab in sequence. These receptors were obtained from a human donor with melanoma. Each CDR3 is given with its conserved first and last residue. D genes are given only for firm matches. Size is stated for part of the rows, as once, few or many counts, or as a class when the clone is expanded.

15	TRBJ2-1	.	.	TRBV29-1	TGCAGCGCCGAGCCCGGGACTCAGGGCTACAATGAGCAGTTCTTC	CSAEPGTQGYNEQFF
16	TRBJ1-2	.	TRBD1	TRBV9	TGTGCCAGCAGCGTAGTTGGAGGGGGCGGAAGGATTGGCTACACCTTC	CASSVVGGGGRIGYTF
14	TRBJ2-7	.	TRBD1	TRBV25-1	TGTGCCAGCAGTGAACGGACAGGGTTCTACGAGCAGTACTTC	CASSERTGFYEQYF
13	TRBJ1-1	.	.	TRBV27	TGTGCCAGCAGTTTGTCCAGCGGGTCTGAAGCTTTCTTT	CASSLSSGSEAFF
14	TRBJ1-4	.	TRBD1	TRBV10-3	TGTGCCATCAGTGACAGGACAGGGAGTGAAAAACTGTTTTTT	CAISDRTGSEKLFF
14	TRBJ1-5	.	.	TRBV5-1	TGCGCCAGCAGCTTGGCCGGTCGCAATCAGCCCCAGCATTTT	CASSLAGRNQPQHF
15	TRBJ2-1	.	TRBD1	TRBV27	TGTGCCAGCACCTACTGGGGACAGGGGGACAATGAGCAGTTCTTC	CASTYWGQGDNEQFF
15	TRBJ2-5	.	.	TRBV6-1	TGTGCCAGCAGTGCCGGCAGGGGGACTCAAGAGACCCAGTACTTC	CASSAGRGTQETQYF
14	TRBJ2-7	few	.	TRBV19	TGTGCCAGTAGTCACCGGGACACCGCCTACGAGCAGTACTTC	CASSHRDTAYEQYF
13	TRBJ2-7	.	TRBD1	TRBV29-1	TGCAGCGTTGAAGACCGGGACAGGTACGAGCAGTACTTC	CSVEDRDRYEQYF
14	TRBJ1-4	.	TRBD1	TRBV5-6	TGTGCCAGCAGCTTCGGACAGGGGGTTGAAAAACTGTTTTTT	CASSFGQGVEKLFF
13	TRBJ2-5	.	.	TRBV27	TGTGCCAGCAGTACGGACAGTCAAGAGACCCAGTACTTC	CASSTDSQETQYF
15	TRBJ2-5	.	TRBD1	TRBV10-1	TGCGCCAGCAGTGAGTCGGACAGGGATCAAGAGACCCAGTACTTC	CASSESDRDQETQYF
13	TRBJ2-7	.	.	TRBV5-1	TGCGCCAGCAGCTTGCGAAGCGGACACGAGCAGTACTTC	CASSLRSGHEQYF
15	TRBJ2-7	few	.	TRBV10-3	TGTGCCGCCTTAGGTGGGGGCACCAACTCCTACGAGCAGTACTTC	CAALGGGTNSYEQYF
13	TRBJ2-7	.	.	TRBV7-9	TGTGCCAGCAGCTTAGCGCGTGCGGATGAGCAGTACTTC	CASSLARADEQYF
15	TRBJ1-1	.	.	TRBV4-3	TGCGCCAGCAGCCAAGTATGGACTGGGGACACTGAAGCTTTCTTT	CASSQVWTGDTEAFF
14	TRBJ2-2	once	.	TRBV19	TGTGCCAGTAGTATTCTCGTCCCCACCGGGGAGCTGTTTTTT	CASSILVPTGELFF
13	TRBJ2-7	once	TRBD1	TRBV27	TGTGCCAGCAGTCTAGGGACAGAATACGAGCAGTACTTC	CASSLGTEYEQYF
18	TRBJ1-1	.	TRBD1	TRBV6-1	TGTGCCAGCAGTGATCCCCGCGAAGGGGGCGTTTTTCAGCCTGAAGCTTTCTTT	CASSDPREGGVFQPEAFF
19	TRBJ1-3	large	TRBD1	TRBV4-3	TGCGCCAGCAGCCATGGACAGGGCGAGCCCGCATTTATTGGAAACACCATATATTTT	CASSHGQGEPAFIGNTIYF
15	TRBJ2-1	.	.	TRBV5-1	TGCGCCAGCAGCTCGGGGGTAGCTGGGCCGGATGAGCAGTTCTTC	CASSSGVAGPDEQFF
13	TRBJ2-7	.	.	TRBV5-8	TGTGCCAGCAGCTCACGAAGGAACTACGAGCAGTACTTC	CASSSRRNYEQYF
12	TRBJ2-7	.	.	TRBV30	TGTGCCTTTGGTGGGGCATCCTACGAGCAGTACTTC	CAFGGASYEQYF
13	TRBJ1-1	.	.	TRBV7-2	TGTGCCAGCAGCCTGGGAGGGCGAACTGAAGCTTTCTTT	CASSLGGRTEAFF
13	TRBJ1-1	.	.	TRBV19	TGTGCCAGTAGTAAGGGGGTGAACACTGAAGCTTTCTTT	CASSKGVNTEAFF
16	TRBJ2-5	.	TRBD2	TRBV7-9	TGTGCCAGCAGTTCCGGGACTAGCGGGAGGAAAGAGACCCAGTACTTC	CASSSGTSGRKETQYF
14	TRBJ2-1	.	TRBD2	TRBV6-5	TGTGCCAGCAGACAGGCGGGGGGTCCAATTGAGCAGTTCTTC	CASRQAGGPIEQFF
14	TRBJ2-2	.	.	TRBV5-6	TGTGCCAGCAGCTCCGTTCTTACTACCGGGGAGCTGTTTTTT	CASSSVLTTGELFF
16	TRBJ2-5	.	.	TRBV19	TGTGCCAGTAGTATAGAGGAGACAGCGCCTGGGGAGACCCAGTACTTC	CASSIEETAPGETQYF
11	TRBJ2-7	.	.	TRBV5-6	TGTGCCAGCACCTACGGGAACGAGCAGTACTTC	CASTYGNEQYF
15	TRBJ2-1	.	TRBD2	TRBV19	TGTGCCAGTAGTATAGGCACTAGCGGGGCCTGGGAGCAGTTCTTC	CASSIGTSGAWEQFF